What follows is one T cell receptor (beta chain) and its context. This clonotype was counted ten times or more. No antigen is known for it. No base quality values were provided; no much bigger clone lies one nucleotide off. The data stem from a study of glioma-infiltrating T cells (dated by TCRdb to the mid-2010s). Some background on the complete study: The study sequenced TCR alpha- and beta-chain repertoires from glioma tissue, from non-neoplastic brain tissue and from matched peripheral blood mononuclear cells. To measure divergence between tissue and blood T-cell populations, each tissue-infiltrating repertoire was compared with the peripheral blood repertoire of the same patient. Three low-grade glioma patients, fewer than 10 primary glioblastoma patients and three non-glioma patients contributing non-neoplastic brain tissue were included in the paired cohort. Results the study describes overall, beyond this receptor: Only a very small number of CDR3 sequences turned up in both tissue and blood, a result put down to high CDR3 diversity combined with limited sampling. In non-neoplastic patients, VJ-independent divergence between tissue and blood fell below expectation, whereas in all gliomas, and especially in low-grade gliomas, the divergence rose above expectation. Small numbers underpinned the group comparisons: roughly 8 glioblastoma patients, three low-grade glioma patients and three non-neoplastic patients.

The iRepertoire nested amplicon-rescue multiplex PCR (arm-PCR) platform was used to amplify TCR alpha and beta CDR3 regions from RNA. The input for one-step reverse transcription and amplification was about 95-450 ng of either tissue mRNA or PBMC total RNA. After bead purification, a secondary multiplex PCR added Illumina adapters, and libraries were gel-purified between 200 and 400 bp. The libraries contained internal 6-nucleotide barcodes that were used for demultiplexing. Sequencing of the libraries was done on an Illumina MiSeq using 2x220 or 2x250 nucleotide paired-end reads. The authors processed their data as follows. Paired reads were merged using FLASH 1.2.11 and were aligned to the GRCh37 human genome using BWA-MEM, after which TRA and TRB reads were extracted. V and J assignment used an IMGT-derived reference of cassette sequences and CDR3 motifs that included pseudogenes. Reads were translated in three frames, and productive CDR3s were defined as those with a C...FGXG motif and no stop codons. Unique combinations of V-J cassette pair and CDR3 amino acid sequence were defined as clonotypes. Hamming distance filtering was applied to reads, with thresholds set by the sequence error rate of each sample in mapped regions. Using fastp trimming at Q25 and MiXCR clonotype assembly, TCRdb reanalyzed the public sequencing data and kept in-frame beta chains. CDR3 protein sequences are deduplicated, and each keeps its most common genes and DNA. TCRdb, not the original authors, processed these V and J calls. The sample table holds about 130,000 distinct CDR3 sequences, of which more than 20% were seen once. 12% to 15% of the sample belongs to the ten largest clones.

Specimen: glioma tissue, nonneoplastic brain tissue, or PBMCs (not recorded which). This clonotype was sampled from a human donor with low-grade glioma or glioblastoma, undergoing nonglioma brain surgery, or in good health (not recorded which).

The nucleotide sequence reads as follows: TGCAGTGCTAGACCCGAGAGGGGCGCAGCAGGGGCGCAAGGAGAGACCCAGTACTTC. Translated, this gives CSARPERGAAGAQGETQYF. The chain couples TRBV20-1 to TRBJ2-5; TRBD1 could be the D gene, as 6 bases match. CDR1 and CDR2 were assigned from the germline V gene (reference sequence) as DFQATT and SNEGSKA. Including cysteine and phenylalanine, the CDR3 has 19 amino acids. The entry retains the CDR3 DNA only, 57 bases that are in frame from base 1. V and J are truncated by 2 bases and 4 bases respectively, leaving an intervening sequence of 29 bases.